The T cell receptor beta chain under discussion was sequenced for a study of early T cells in non-severe SARS-CoV-2 infection. Overall study context: Chains stayed unpaired after sequencing of bulk RNA from unsorted whole blood.

Germline CDR1 is SGHAT and CDR2 is FQNNGV. Trimming removed 5 bases from V and 9 bases from J; junction bases left unmatched: 6. CDR3 length: 15 residues. Study-wide findings and caveats: Matching with VDJdb favored anti-spike CD8 responses (missing private and CD4 specificities).

In the library, individual cDNA molecules carried attached unique molecular identifiers. TCRdb ran MiXCR on the 5' RACE reads and lists one entry per CDR3 protein. The sample records approximately 20,000 distinct CDR3 sequences, more than 4% being singletons. This clonotype was recorded a few times. The antigen remains undetermined. The V call is TRBV11-2, the J call TRBJ2-1; 14 bases line up with TRBD2. Specimen: whole blood. The sequence was collected from an adult who was a healthcare worker with PCR-confirmed SARS-CoV-2 infection or an uninfected control (not recorded which). Written as DNA, the CDR3 is TGTGCCAGCAGCCCCTCGGGACTAGCGGGGGTTGAGCAGTTCTTC. It specifies CASSPSGLAGVEQFF.